This T cell receptor beta chain emerged from a study of tumor-infiltrating lymphocytes in oesophageal squamous cell carcinoma. About this clonotype itself: A junction end diverges from the germline sequence, so it may reflect a read error.

This CDR3 has 13 amino acids. Looked up from germline, CDR1 is SGHNT and CDR2 is YENEEA. TCRdb reprocessed the PCR reads with MiXCR, giving one entry per CDR3 protein. The data show approximately 19,000 distinct CDR3 sequences, just over 40% seen once. Sequencing was done on a sample of normal esophageal tissue next to the tumor. The V gene is TRBV11-3, the J gene TRBJ2-5; a weak D match, TRBD1 (7 bases). This receptor was identified in a male donor with esophageal squamous cell carcinoma. Written as DNA, the CDR3 is TGTGCCAGCGCAGGGGGAGGAAATTCACCCCTCCACTTC. The encoded protein is CASAGGGNSPLHF.